This TCR beta chain derives from a study of Ad26.COV2.S vaccination and SARS-CoV-2 variants. Across the whole study: Administration of Ad26.COV2.S was intramuscular, either once or twice 56 days apart.

Treatment defined: about 20 received Ad26.COV2.S at low or high dose, single or two shots; about 5 received placebo; per-sample allocation not given. After the first vaccine or placebo injection, samples were drawn on day 63. As its vector, the vaccine had Ad26, which expressed Wuhan-strain SARS-CoV-2 spike. V lost 3 bases and J lost 5; bases outside the gene matches: 6. The CDR3 loop spans 15 amino acids. CDR1 is SGHDT and CDR2 is YYEEEE in the germline V gene. TCRdb's table, derived via immunoSEQ multiplex PCR, lists solely in-frame clones and lacks some. This sample has about 350,000 clones, with around 89% found just once. To note about this clone: What it recognizes is unknown.

Broader study findings: For non-spike TCRs, breadth in vaccine recipients resembled that in placebo recipients.

The sequence was collected from a person between 18 and 60 years old who received the Ad26.COV2.S COVID-19 vaccine or a placebo. This chain uses TRBV5-6 with TRBJ2-5, with 11 bases lining up with TRBD1. The specimen comprised peripheral blood, sampled in a trial of Ad26.COV2.S vaccine versus placebo. The CDR3 here is CASSYGTGGLETQYF. The CDR3 bases are TGTGCCAGCAGCTATGGGACAGGGGGATTGGAGACCCAGTACTTC.